This entry lists 18 T cell receptor beta chains sequenced from one sample in a study of blood T cell repertoires in COVID-19. The repertoire was sequenced with immunoSEQ multiplex PCR; TCRdb's copy has only in-frame clones and lacks some. The repertoire holds fewer than 350,000 clones, with 75% to 90% as singletons. The sample taken for sequencing was PBMCs or T cells enriched from blood (not recorded which). The receptors derive from a woman younger than 45 with acute COVID-19.

The chain couples TRBV7-2 to TRBJ2-3, with 10 bases matching TRBD2. J lost 1 base, V lost 1 base, and 2 bases had no gene match. The V gene's germline CDR1 is SGHTA and CDR2 FQGNSA. The length of the CDR3 is 16 residues. The CDR3 DNA is TGTGCCAGCAGCTTAGTAGCGGGAGGACGCACAGATACGCAGTATTTT. Its translation: CASSLVAGGRTDTQYF.

The V call is TRBV6-2 or TRBV6-3, the J call TRBJ2-7; 11 bases align to TRBD2. The trim removed 6 bases at V and 3 bases at J, leaving 10 bases unmatched. Germline V gene lookup returns CDR1 MNHEY and CDR2 SVGEGT. CDR3 length: 16 amino acids. This CDR3 is CASSLRPGLADYEQYF. The CDR3 nucleotides read TGTGCCAGCAGCCTACGCCCGGGACTAGCGGACTACGAGCAGTACTTC.

This clone occurred once. The chain links TRBV7-8 to TRBJ2-7, with D unresolved. The CDR3 length is 11 residues. V gave up 5 bases and J gave up 4 bases, with 6 bases separating them. Per germline, CDR1 SGHVS and CDR2 FQNEAQ. The CDR3 spells CASSPLYEQYF. The CDR3, as DNA: TGTGCCAGCAGCCCCTTGTACGAGCAGTACTTC.

The chain has TRBV6-5 and TRBJ1-1; possible D gene TRBD1, 5 bases. Germline V CDR1 and CDR2: MNHEY, SVGAGI. The CDR3 extends over 13 amino acids. Trimming removed 6 bases from V and 1 base from J, with 9 bases in between. The CDR3 sequence is CASRDTSNTEAFF. CDR3 nucleotide sequence: TGTGCCAGCAGGGACACCTCGAACACTGAAGCTTTCTTT.

The V call is TRBV2, the J call TRBJ2-2; D may be TRBD2 (5 bases). This CDR3 is built from 16 residues. V shed 4 bases and J shed 5 bases, with 17 bases lying between them. Germline V gene lookup returns CDR1 SNHLY and CDR2 FYNNEI. The CDR3 region is CASSGSREGLTGELFF. CDR3 bases: TGTGCCAGCAGTGGTTCCCGTGAGGGTTTGACCGGGGAGCTGTTTTTT.

This clone was recorded only once. The genes are TRBV7-8 and TRBJ2-3; perhaps TRBD1 as D (6 bases). V was pared by 1 base and J by 2 bases, with 10 bases between. This CDR3 has 15 amino acids. Per the germline V gene, CDR1 is SGHVS and CDR2 is FQNEAQ. CDR3: CASSLGGGTTDTQYF. CDR3 coding DNA: TGTGCCAGCAGCTTAGGTGGGGGCACCACAGATACGCAGTATTTT.

CDR3 residues: CASRRTSGSYEQYF. In DNA, the CDR3 is TGTGCCAGCAGGAGGACTAGCGGTTCCTACGAGCAGTACTTC. The chain has TRBV4-2 and TRBJ2-7; 10 nucleotides line up with TRBD2. The J segment lost 1 base and the V segment lost 6 bases, leaving 3 bases of the junction unmatched. CDR3 length equals 14 residues. Germline loops: CDR1 LGHNA, CDR2 YNFKEQ.

V and J are TRBV4-2 and TRBJ2-1; 7 bases map to TRBD2. V gave up 1 base and J gave up 4 bases; unmatched junction bases: 7. Germline CDR1 is LGHNA and CDR2 is YNFKEQ. The CDR3 covers 16 residues. The CDR3 coding sequence is TGTGCCAGCAGCCAAGGGGGACTACCCACTTACAATGAGCAGTTCTTC. It codes for CASSQGGLPTYNEQFF.

J is TRBJ2-3 and V is TRBV4-3, with 7 bases fitting TRBD2. The V gene's germline CDR1 is LGHNA and CDR2 YSLEER. The CDR3 sequence is 15 residues long. V trimming: 4 bases; J trimming: 4 bases; junction bases outside the gene matches: 8. In nucleotides, the CDR3 is TGCGCCAGCAGCCGCTGGCGGGAGCGGTCAGATACGCAGTATTTT. Residues: CASSRWRERSDTQYF.

The rearrangement joins TRBV6-4 to TRBJ1-5; a possible D gene is TRBD1 (6 bases). Trimming removed 6 bases at V and 6 bases at J, with 12 bases between. Per the germline V gene, CDR1 is MRHNA and CDR2 is SNTAGT. The CDR3 totals 13 residues. The CDR3: CASSAGVGQPQHF. CDR3 sequence (DNA): TGTGCCAGCAGCGCAGGGGTGGGTCAGCCCCAGCATTTT.

The rearrangement uses TRBV27 and TRBJ1-1; 8 nucleotides align to TRBD1. Germline V gene lookup returns CDR1 MNHEY and CDR2 SMNVEV (reference sequence). The CDR3 spans 14 residues. The ends lost 2 bases at V and 8 bases at J; junction bases unmatched: 7. In DNA form, the CDR3 reads TGTGCCAGCAGTTTAGTCGACAGGGGAGAAGAAGCTTTCTTT. Protein product: CASSLVDRGEEAFF.

The chain links TRBV4-3 to TRBJ2-1; D gene ambiguous. This CDR3 region has 16 residues. V was trimmed by 0 bases and J by 4 bases, leaving 13 bases between them. Germline CDR1 reads LGHNA; CDR2 reads YSLEER. The CDR3 DNA reads as TGCGCCAGCAGCCAAGATTTCCCAGGTGAATACAATGAGCAGTTCTTC. As protein: CASSQDFPGEYNEQFF.

V gene TRBV10-3 combines with J gene TRBJ2-1; D may be TRBD2 (5 bases). This CDR3 spans 15 amino acids. V lost 4 bases to trimming and J lost 5 bases, with 15 bases between them. The germline gives CDR1 ENHRY, CDR2 SYGVKD. CDR3 region: CAISGEPVFDNEQFF. CDR3 DNA: TGTGCCATCAGTGGGGAGCCAGTATTCGACAATGAGCAGTTCTTC.

Here the CDR3 reads CASSPPGVSQPQHF. The CDR3 DNA reads TGTGCCAGCAGCCCCCCGGGGGTAAGTCAGCCCCAGCATTTT. The chain has TRBV7-9 and TRBJ1-5; tentatively, D is TRBD1 (5 bases). V gave up 5 bases and J gave up 6 bases, with 14 bases separating them. The CDR3 is 14 amino acids. CDR1 and CDR2 from the germline V gene are SEHNR and FQNEAQ (reference sequence).

This rearrangement joins TRBV27 to TRBJ1-5, with a tentative D call TRBD1 (6 bases). This CDR3 is 14 amino acids long. V lost 2 bases and J lost 6, with 11 bases in between. The germline V gene has CDR1 MNHEY and CDR2 SMNVEV (reference sequence). CDR3 coding DNA: TGTGCCAGCAGTTTAAACCCACAGGGTCAGCCCCAGCATTTT. Translation gives CASSLNPQGQPQHF.

The rearrangement links TRBV18 to TRBJ2-3; TRBD1 is a possible D gene (6 bases). The germline CDR1 and CDR2 sequences are KGHSH and LQKENI. The CDR3 consists of 18 residues. V was trimmed by 6 bases and J by 0 bases, leaving 22 bases between them. This CDR3 reads CASSRWTVKQASTDTQYF. The CDR3 DNA sequence: TGTGCCAGCTCTCGTTGGACAGTCAAGCAAGCTAGCACAGATACGCAGTATTTT.

The V gene is TRBV7-9, the J gene TRBJ1-1; 8 bases fit TRBD1. In germline, CDR1 is SEHNR, CDR2 FQNEAQ (reference sequence). Trimming cost V 5 bases and J 0 bases; bases outside gene matches: 5. The CDR3 loop spans 15 amino acids. CDR3 in amino acids: CASSADRGLNTEAFF. For the CDR3, the DNA is TGTGCCAGCAGCGCCGACAGGGGACTGAACACTGAAGCTTTCTTT.

This clone was recorded a few times. V gene TRBV6-7 combines with J gene TRBJ1-1; D may be TRBD1 (6 bases). TRBV6-7 is classed as an ORF, of uncertain function. This CDR3 contains 10 residues. Trimming pared 11 bases from V and 7 bases from J, leaving 11 bases between. The CDR3 DNA sequence: TGTGCCCCAGGGGAGAATGAAGCTTTCTTT. This gives the protein CAPGENEAFF.